Below are 10 T cell receptor beta chains sequenced from a single sample in a study of cytomegalovirus exposure and HLA in healthy donors. PCR amplification relied on 60 Vbeta primers (plus 13 Jbeta primers). Using immunoSEQ multiplex PCR, the repertoire was profiled, and TCRdb retains in-frame clones only, with some absent. Of 140,000 to 150,000 clones in the sample, approximately 78% were seen once. Input material: PBMCs. The receptors stem from a woman between 40 and 50 years old in good health and CMV-seropositive.

The J gene is TRBJ1-1, the V gene TRBV28, with D possibly being TRBD1 (5 bases). V lost 7 bases and J 10 bases, leaving 19 bases between the germline ends. The length of the CDR3 is 13 residues. Germline CDR1 MDHEN, CDR2 SYDVKM. The CDR3 DNA reads TGTGCCAGCAACACCGCTGTAAGGGGTGGAGCTTTCTTT. Translation gives CASNTAVRGGAFF.

V and J are TRBV29-1 and TRBJ2-6, with TRBD1 matching over 11 bases. CDR1 and CDR2 from the germline V gene are SQVTM and ANQGSEA. The CDR3 totals 16 residues. V dropped 8 bases and J dropped 1; count of bases not matched to a gene: 7. The CDR3 loop is CSTRGQGASGANVLTF. The CDR3, as DNA: TGCAGCACGCGAGGACAGGGGGCTTCTGGGGCCAACGTCCTGACTTTC.

The V call is TRBV6-1, the J call TRBJ2-3; perhaps TRBD1 as D (5 bases). In germline, CDR1 is MNHNS, CDR2 SASEGT. Trimming cost V 5 bases and J 2 bases, with 14 bases left between them. The CDR3 is made up of 15 amino acids. CDR3 in amino acids: CASSQGAPATDTQYF. In DNA, the CDR3 is TGTGCCAGCAGTCAAGGGGCCCCCGCCACAGATACGCAGTATTTT.

V and J are TRBV7-2 and TRBJ2-7, with 9 bases that match TRBD2. The CDR3 is 15 amino acids. Trimming removed 1 base from V and 1 base from J; junction bases left unmatched: 2. Germline lookup yields CDR1 SGHTA and CDR2 FQGNSA. The CDR3 DNA sequence: TGTGCCAGCAGCTTAGACACTAGCGGGTCCTACGAGCAGTACTTC. This codes for CASSLDTSGSYEQYF.

The rearrangement joins TRBV9 to TRBJ2-7; 11 bases are shared with TRBD2. The V segment lost 4 bases and the J segment 5 bases; nucleotides outside the gene matches: 8. This CDR3 spans 15 amino acids. Looked up from germline, CDR1 is SGDLS and CDR2 is YYNGEE. The CDR3 coding sequence is TGTGCCAGCAGCCCCCGGACTAGCGGGTTCCACGAGCAGTACTTC. This encodes CASSPRTSGFHEQYF.

The gene calls are TRBV5-1 and TRBJ1-4; D might be TRBD1 (6 bases). V gave up 4 bases and J gave up 4 bases, with 14 bases separating them. Looked up from germline, CDR1 is SGHRS and CDR2 is YFSETQ. The CDR3 spans 15 residues. This CDR3 reads CASSLETGSNEKLFF. CDR3 sequence (DNA): TGCGCCAGCAGCCTGGAGACAGGCAGTAATGAAAAACTGTTTTTT.

This chain uses TRBV7-2 with TRBJ1-6, with D hard to call. The V and J ends lost 2 bases and 9 bases respectively, with 11 bases between them. Germline assignment: CDR1 SGHTA and CDR2 FQGNSA. This CDR3 is built from 14 residues. The CDR3 DNA sequence: TGTGCCAGCAGCTTACGAGTTCTAGGTTCACCCCTCCACTTT. As protein: CASSLRVLGSPLHF.

This clone was seen a handful of times. The chain joins TRBV28 to TRBJ1-3, with D perhaps TRBD1 (5 bases). V was shortened by 6 bases and J by 2 bases, with 11 bases between the two germline ends. The CDR3 has 14 residues. Germline lookup yields CDR1 MDHEN and CDR2 SYDVKM. The CDR3 DNA reads as TGTGCCAGCAGCCCTGGGACTGCTGGAAACACCATATATTTT. Translating it yields CASSPGTAGNTIYF.

J is TRBJ2-5 and V is TRBV11-3; 7 nucleotides line up with TRBD1. Germline V gene lookup returns CDR1 SGHNT and CDR2 YENEEA. Losses at the gene ends were 5 bases for V and 1 base for J; bases not matched to a gene: 7. The CDR3 is 15 amino acids. The CDR3 DNA is TGTGCCAGCAGCGCAGGACAGGTTAGCCAAGAGACCCAGTACTTC. Translation gives CASSAGQVSQETQYF.

This clone appeared once. The identical CDR3 is also encoded by other nucleotide sequences in the sample. The chain combines TRBV28 with TRBJ1-4; 7 bases match TRBD1. Germline loops: CDR1 MDHEN, CDR2 SYDVKM. The CDR3 length is 16 residues. Germline trimming cut 4 bases from V and 3 bases from J; bases unmatched to any gene: 8. This chain's CDR3 is CASSSLPGQSNEKLFF. In DNA form, the CDR3 reads TGTGCCAGCAGTTCTCTCCCGGGACAGTCTAATGAAAAACTGTTTTTT.